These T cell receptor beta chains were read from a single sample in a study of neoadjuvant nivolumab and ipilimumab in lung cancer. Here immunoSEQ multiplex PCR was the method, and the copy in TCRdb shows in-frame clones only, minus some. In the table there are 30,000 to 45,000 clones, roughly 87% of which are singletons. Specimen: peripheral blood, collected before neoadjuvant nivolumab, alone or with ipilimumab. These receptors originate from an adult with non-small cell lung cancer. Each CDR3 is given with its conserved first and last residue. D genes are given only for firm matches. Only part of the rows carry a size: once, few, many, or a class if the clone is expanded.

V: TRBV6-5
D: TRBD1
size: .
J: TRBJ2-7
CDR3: CASSYSITDRGHEQYF
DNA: TGTGCCAGCAGTTACTCGATTACGGACAGGGGCCACGAGCAGTACTTC

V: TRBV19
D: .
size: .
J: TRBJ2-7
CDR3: CASSIQPFYEQYF
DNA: TGTGCCAGTAGTATCCAGCCTTTCTACGAGCAGTACTTC

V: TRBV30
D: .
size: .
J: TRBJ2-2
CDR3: CAWSEGAGTGELFF
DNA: TGTGCCTGGAGTGAAGGGGCCGGCACCGGGGAGCTGTTTTTT

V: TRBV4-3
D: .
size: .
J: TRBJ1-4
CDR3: CASSQDLEKLFF
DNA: TGCGCCAGCAGCCAAGATCTGGAAAAACTGTTTTTT

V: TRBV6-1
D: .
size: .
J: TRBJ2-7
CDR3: CASSGILLEQYF
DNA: TGTGCCAGCAGTGGGATCCTTCTCGAGCAGTACTTC

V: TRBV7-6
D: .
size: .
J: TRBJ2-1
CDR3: CASSLGQGGSYNEQFF
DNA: TGTGCCAGCAGCTTAGGACAGGGAGGCTCCTACAATGAGCAGTTCTTC

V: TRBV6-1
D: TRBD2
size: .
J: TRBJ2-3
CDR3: CASILSSGIPDTQYF
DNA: TGTGCCAGCATTTTGTCTAGCGGGATCCCAGATACGCAGTATTTT

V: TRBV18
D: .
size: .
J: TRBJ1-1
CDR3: CASSPGQGPMNTEAFF
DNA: TGTGCCAGCTCACCAGGGCAGGGACCGATGAACACTGAAGCTTTCTTT

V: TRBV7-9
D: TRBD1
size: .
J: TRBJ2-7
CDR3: CASSLRPGTGGLYEQYF
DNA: TGTGCCAGCAGCTTACGACCCGGGACAGGGGGCCTCTACGAGCAGTACTTC

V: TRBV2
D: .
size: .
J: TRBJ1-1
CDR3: CASEAIMNTEAFF
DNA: TGTGCCAGCGAGGCCATCATGAACACTGAAGCTTTCTTT

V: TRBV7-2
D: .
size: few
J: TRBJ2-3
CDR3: CASSLRVAPDTQYF
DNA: TGTGCCAGCAGCTTAAGGGTGGCCCCCGATACGCAGTATTTT

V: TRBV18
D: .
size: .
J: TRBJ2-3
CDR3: CASSPSEGSTDTQYF
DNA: TGTGCCAGCTCACCATCGGAGGGGAGCACAGATACGCAGTATTTT

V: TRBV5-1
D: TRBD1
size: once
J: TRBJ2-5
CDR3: CASSLPPGTGGRTQYF
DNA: TGCGCCAGCAGCTTGCCGCCCGGGACAGGAGGGAGGACCCAGTACTTC

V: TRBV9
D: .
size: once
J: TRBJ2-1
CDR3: CASSAETGTLPDMQFF
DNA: TGTGCCAGCAGCGCCGAAACAGGGACGCTCCCAGACATGCAGTTCTTC

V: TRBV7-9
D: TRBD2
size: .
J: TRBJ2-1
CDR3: CASSRGTSGTSYNEQFF
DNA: TGTGCCAGCAGCCGCGGGACTAGCGGGACATCCTACAATGAGCAGTTCTTC

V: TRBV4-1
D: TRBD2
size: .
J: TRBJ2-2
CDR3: CASSTRLAGGAGELFF
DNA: TGCGCCAGCAGCACGAGACTAGCGGGAGGGGCCGGGGAGCTGTTTTTT

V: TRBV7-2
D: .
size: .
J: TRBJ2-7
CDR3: CASRSLAYEQYF
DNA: TGTGCCAGCAGGTCACTAGCCTACGAGCAGTACTTC

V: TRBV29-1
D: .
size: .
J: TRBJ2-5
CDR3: CSVEVSGGTQYF
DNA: TGCAGCGTTGAAGTTTCAGGCGGGACCCAGTACTTC

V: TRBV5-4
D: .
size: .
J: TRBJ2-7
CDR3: CASSLALGREQYF
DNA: TGTGCCAGCAGCTTGGCCTTGGGTCGCGAGCAGTACTTC

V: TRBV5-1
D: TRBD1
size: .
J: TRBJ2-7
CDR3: CASSWVGTGQVQYF
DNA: TGCGCCAGCAGCTGGGTCGGGACAGGGCAAGTGCAGTACTTC

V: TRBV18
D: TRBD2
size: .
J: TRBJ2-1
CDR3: CASSPPSQAGGPYNEQFF
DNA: TGTGCCAGCTCACCACCGTCTCAAGCGGGAGGGCCGTACAATGAGCAGTTCTTC

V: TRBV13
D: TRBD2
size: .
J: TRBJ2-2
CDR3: CASSLRSGRYTGELFF
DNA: TGTGCCAGCAGCTTGAGAAGCGGGAGGTACACCGGGGAGCTGTTTTTT

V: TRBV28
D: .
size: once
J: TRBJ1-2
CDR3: CASSSPEGGAYGYTF
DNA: TGTGCCAGCAGTTCCCCAGAGGGAGGGGCCTATGGCTACACCTTC

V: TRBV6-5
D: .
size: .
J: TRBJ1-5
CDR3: CASSYQEDQPQHF
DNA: TGTGCCAGCAGTTACCAGGAAGATCAGCCCCAGCATTTT

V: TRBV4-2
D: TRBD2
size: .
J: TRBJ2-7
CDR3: CASSPIPTSGRASEQYF
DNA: TGTGCCAGCAGCCCCATCCCGACTAGCGGGAGGGCCTCCGAGCAGTACTTC

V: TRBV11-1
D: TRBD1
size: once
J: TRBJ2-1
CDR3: CASNLGQGSHNEQFF
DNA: TGTGCCAGCAACCTGGGACAGGGGTCCCACAATGAGCAGTTCTTC

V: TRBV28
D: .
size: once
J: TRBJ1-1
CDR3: CASSLPDRNTEAFF
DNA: TGTGCCAGCAGTCTGCCTGACAGGAACACTGAAGCTTTCTTT

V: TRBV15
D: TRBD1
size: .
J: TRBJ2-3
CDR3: CATSPPGWDRETDTQYF
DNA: TGTGCCACCAGCCCCCCGGGATGGGACAGGGAGACAGATACGCAGTATTTT

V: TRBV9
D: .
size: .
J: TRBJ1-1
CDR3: CASSRAGDTEAFF
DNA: TGTGCCAGCAGCCGGGCAGGGGACACTGAAGCTTTCTTT

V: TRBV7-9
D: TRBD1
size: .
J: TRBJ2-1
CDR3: CASSFGDRPYNEQFF
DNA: TGTGCCAGCAGCTTCGGGGACAGGCCCTACAATGAGCAGTTCTTC

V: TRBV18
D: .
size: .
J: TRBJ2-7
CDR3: CASSPYSDPNYEQYF
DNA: TGTGCCAGCTCCCCCTACTCGGACCCAAACTACGAGCAGTACTTC